This T cell receptor beta chain was observed in a study of T cell responses to AZD1222 COVID-19 vaccine. Germline lookup yields CDR1 SGDLS and CDR2 YYNGEE. CDR3 length equals 15 residues. V lost 0 bases, J lost 1 base, and 8 bases lay in between. Sequencing used immunoSEQ multiplex PCR; TCRdb keeps in-frame clones, though not all of them. The sample records about 270,000 clones, 85% to 95% being singletons. The rearrangement joins TRBV9 to TRBJ2-1, with D uncertain. This clonotype originated in an adult who received the AZD1222 COVID-19 vaccine. Sequenced material: peripheral blood, taken 28 days after the second AZD1222 dose. CDR3 nucleotide sequence: TGTGCCAGCAGCGTAGGGGCACCGTCCTACAATGAGCAGTTCTTC. This encodes CASSVGAPSYNEQFF.